One and the same sample provided the 23 T cell receptor beta chains below, sequenced in a study of T cell changes during pregnancy in multiple sclerosis. TCRdb's table, derived via immunoSEQ multiplex PCR, lists solely in-frame clones and lacks some. The repertoire holds approximately 26,000 clones, with roughly 89% as singletons. The specimen was CD4+ T cells from peripheral blood mononuclear cells, collected in the second trimester of pregnancy. The receptors stem from a female donor with multiple sclerosis, enrolled in a pregnancy study.

This rearrangement joins TRBV11-2 to TRBJ2-3; a weak D match, TRBD2 (6 bases). The germline gives CDR1 SGHAT, CDR2 FQNNGV. The CDR3 is 15 residues long. Trimming cost V 5 bases and J 6 bases, with 18 bases left between them. CDR3 DNA sequence: TGTGCCAGCAGCCCGGGGGTGGCAAGGCCCGATACGCAGTATTTT. Translated, it gives CASSPGVARPDTQYF.

This chain connects TRBV6-5 to TRBJ1-6; 8 bases line up with TRBD1. Germline V lookup: CDR1 MNHEY, CDR2 SVGAGI. V lost 0 bases to trimming and J lost 10 bases; unmatched junction nucleotides: 5. This CDR3 spans 15 amino acids. For the CDR3, the DNA is TGTGCCAGCAGTTACTCAAGGACAGGGAAGTCACCCCTCCACTTT. It codes for CASSYSRTGKSPLHF.

The rearrangement uses TRBV19 and TRBJ1-1, with a weak D call TRBD1 (5 bases). The CDR3 spans 13 residues. V was shortened by 5 bases and J by 1 base, with 8 bases between the two germline ends. In germline, CDR1 is LNHDA, CDR2 SQIVND (reference sequence). The CDR3 here is CASSVTANTEAFF. The CDR3 DNA is TGTGCCAGTAGTGTGACAGCGAACACTGAAGCTTTCTTT.

CDR3 region: CASSVGRGGRNSPLHF. CDR3 nucleotide sequence: TGTGCCAGCAGCGTAGGGAGAGGGGGACGTAATTCACCCCTCCACTTT. V usage is TRBV9 and J usage is TRBJ1-6; TRBD1 might be the D (6 bases). V lost 0 bases to trimming and J lost 6 bases, with 13 bases between them. This CDR3 is built from 16 residues. CDR1 SGDLS and CDR2 YYNGEE come from the germline V gene.

The V gene is TRBV4-3, the J gene TRBJ1-2, with a tentative D call TRBD1 (5 bases). The CDR3 totals 15 residues. In germline, CDR1 is LGHNA, CDR2 YSLEER. Trimming cost V 4 bases and J 5 bases, with 17 bases left between them. In DNA form, the CDR3 reads TGCGCCAGCAGCCGGAGACCAGGGTCTCCGTATGGCTACACCTTC. Amino acids: CASSRRPGSPYGYTF.

Only one count was recorded for this clone. This chain connects TRBV5-4 to TRBJ2-1; possibly TRBD1 for D (5 bases). There are 11 residues in the CDR3. With 1 base removed from V and 10 bases from J, the gap between germline ends came to 6 bases. CDR1 is SGHNT and CDR2 is YYREEE in the germline V gene (reference sequence). The CDR3 protein is CASSLRGEQFF. CDR3 in DNA: TGTGCCAGCAGCTTGAGGGGCGAGCAGTTCTTC.

This chain links TRBV5-1 with TRBJ2-7; TRBD1 agrees at 8 bases. This CDR3 spans 14 amino acids. The V segment lost 5 bases and the J segment 2 bases; nucleotides outside the gene matches: 6. Germline CDR1 and CDR2: SGHRS and YFSETQ. CDR3 DNA sequence: TGCGCCAGCAGTCCTGGGACAGGCCCCTACGAGCAGTACTTC. Amino acid sequence: CASSPGTGPYEQYF.

The genes are TRBV9 and TRBJ2-5, with D possibly TRBD2 on 6 matching bases. Germline V gene data show CDR1 as SGDLS and CDR2 as YYNGEE. This CDR3 has 16 residues. V was cut by 0 bases and J by 5 bases, with 17 bases left in between. The CDR3 is CASSVGGGGNGETQYF. The CDR3 nucleotides read TGTGCCAGCAGCGTAGGGGGCGGAGGGAACGGGGAGACCCAGTACTTC. Complete variable domain (other parts from reference TRBV9 and TRBJ2-5): DSGVTQTPKHLITATGQRVTLRCSPRSGDLSVYWYQQSLDQGLQFLIQYYNGEERAKGNILERFSAQQFPDLHSELNLSSLELGDSALYFCASSVGGGGNGETQYFGPGTRLLVL.

The chain employs TRBV7-2 and TRBJ2-1, with D unclear. The V and J ends lost 5 bases and 7 bases respectively, with 15 bases between them. The CDR3 is 14 residues long. The germline V gene encodes CDR1 SGHTA and CDR2 FQGNSA. The CDR3 DNA sequence: TGTGCCAGCAGCCGTCCGCGAGGTTGGAATGAGCAGTTCTTC. It is translated as CASSRPRGWNEQFF.

V gene TRBV19 combines with J gene TRBJ2-3, with D possibly TRBD2 on 5 matching bases. The ends were cut back, 5 bases at V and 3 bases at J, with 12 bases in the middle. The CDR3 length is 14 residues. Germline assignment: CDR1 LNHDA and CDR2 SQIVND (reference sequence). CDR3 sequence reads: CASSFSGGTDTQYF. The CDR3 DNA is TGTGCCAGTAGTTTCAGCGGTGGGACAGATACGCAGTATTTT.

The gene calls are TRBV7-2 and TRBJ1-5, with unresolved D. Trimming took off 1 base at V and 5 bases at J, with 15 bases between the two ends. Germline V gives CDR1 SGHTA, CDR2 FQGNSA. The CDR3 is 16 residues long. In DNA, the CDR3 is TGTGCCAGCAGCTTAGAGACGGGGAGGGTCCATCAGCCCCAGCATTTT. Its translation: CASSLETGRVHQPQHF.

This chain joins TRBV19 and TRBJ2-3; tentatively, D is TRBD2 (5 bases). Germline CDR1 is LNHDA and CDR2 is SQIVND (reference sequence). The CDR3 consists of 13 residues. Trimming left V 9 bases short and J 2 bases short, with 12 bases between. The CDR3 region has the DNA TGTGCCAGCGGGGAGCGGACCACAGATACGCAGTATTTT. It yields the protein CASGERTTDTQYF.

This clone was seen a single time. The chain joins TRBV14 to TRBJ2-1; D possibly corresponds to TRBD2 (5 bases). The V gene lost 2 bases and the J gene lost 1 base, with 12 bases spanning the gap. Germline loops: CDR1 SGHDN, CDR2 FVKESK. This CDR3 spans 16 amino acids. CDR3 residues: CASSQRRSGSYNEQFF. In DNA form, the CDR3 reads TGTGCCAGCAGCCAAAGGAGGTCGGGTTCCTACAATGAGCAGTTCTTC.

The chain is built from TRBV5-1 and TRBJ1-3; 8 bases map to TRBD1. The CDR3 consists of 15 residues. Germline CDR1 reads SGHRS; CDR2 reads YFSETQ. Trimming removed 4 bases from V and 4 bases from J; junction bases left unmatched: 7. CDR3 nucleotide sequence: TGCGCCAGCAGCCCGACAGGGGTGGGAGGAAACACCATATATTTT. The encoded protein is CASSPTGVGGNTIYF.

This chain links TRBV6-5 with TRBJ1-2; 7 bases match TRBD1. The V and J ends lost 5 bases and 6 bases, in that order; junction bases with no gene match: 9. From germline, CDR1 is MNHEY and CDR2 SVGAGI. The CDR3 sequence is 14 residues long. As DNA, the CDR3 is TGTGCCAGCAGTCGCCGGGACAGAGGACATGGCTACACCTTC. Translation: CASSRRDRGHGYTF.

This chain uses TRBV15 with TRBJ2-5; TRBD2 matches 10 bases. The trim removed 6 bases at V and 3 bases at J, leaving 10 bases unmatched. This CDR3 has 16 amino acids. In germline, CDR1 is LNHNV, CDR2 YYDKDF (reference sequence). CDR3 protein: CATRTSGGAGKETQYF. CDR3 nucleotides: TGTGCCACCAGAACGAGCGGGGGGGCCGGAAAAGAGACCCAGTACTTC. Using reference TRBV15 and TRBJ2-5 for the parts outside the CDR3, the full variable domain is DAMVIQNPRYQVTQFGKPVTLSCSQTLNHNVMYWYQQKSSQAPKLLFHYYDKDFNNEADTPDNFQSRRPNTSFCFLDIRSPGLGDTAMYLCATRTSGGAGKETQYFGPGTRLLVL.

This chain joins TRBV2 and TRBJ1-5, with D possibly TRBD1 on 5 matching bases. From germline, CDR1 is SNHLY and CDR2 FYNNEI. The CDR3 is made up of 15 amino acids. The V and J ends lost 8 bases and 6 bases respectively, with 20 bases between them. CDR3 DNA: TGTGCCAGCCACGGTGGGGGGGGACGAGGTCAGCCCCAGCATTTT. Translated: CASHGGGGRGQPQHF.

The chain uses TRBV21-1 and TRBJ2-1; the table calls TRBD2, which could not be checked here. TRBV21-1 is termed a pseudogene. The CDR3 has 16 residues. The CDR3 spells CASSGPVAGGPNEQFF. CDR3 coding DNA: TGTGCCAGCAGCGGCCCTGTAGCGGGGGGCCCCAATGAGCAGTTCTTC.

This chain links TRBV7-2 with TRBJ1-5; D gene ambiguous. From germline, CDR1 is SGHTA and CDR2 FQGNSA. The V gene lost 1 base and the J gene lost 5 bases, with 9 bases spanning the gap. The CDR3 has 14 amino acids. CDR3 sequence reads: CASSLGGAYQPQHF. In nucleotides, the CDR3 is TGTGCCAGCAGCTTAGGGGGAGCCTATCAGCCCCAGCATTTT.

This clone turned up a few times. This chain links TRBV2 with TRBJ1-2; unclear D gene. The CDR3 spans 10 residues. From germline, CDR1 is SNHLY and CDR2 FYNNEI. Trimming took off 7 bases at V and 4 bases at J, with 4 bases between the two ends. The CDR3 nucleotides are TGTGCCAGCACCGTCTATGGCTACACCTTC. Its translation is CASTVYGYTF.

The chain employs TRBV9 and TRBJ2-1; D is perhaps TRBD2 (7 bases). The CDR3 is 15 residues long. V shed 3 bases and J shed 6 bases, with 16 bases lying between them. CDR1 and CDR2 from the germline V gene are SGDLS and YYNGEE. The DNA for the CDR3 is TGTGCCAGCAGCGGCCGGGGGGCCTCCCCCAATGAGCAGTTCTTC. Its protein is CASSGRGASPNEQFF.

The gene calls are TRBV15 and TRBJ2-5; TRBD2 matches at 7 bases. V shed 1 base and J 4 bases; nucleotides not matched to a gene: 3. Germline V lookup: CDR1 LNHNV, CDR2 YYDKDF (reference sequence). CDR3 length: 14 residues. The CDR3 DNA is TGTGCCACCAGCAGAGCCCAGCGGGGAGAGACCCAGTACTTC. It translates to CATSRAQRGETQYF.

The chain couples TRBV6-1 to TRBJ1-1; 7 bases match TRBD1. Losses at the gene ends were 3 bases for V and 4 bases for J; bases not matched to a gene: 5. The germline V gene encodes CDR1 MNHNS and CDR2 SASEGT. The CDR3 totals 14 residues. Here the CDR3 DNA reads TGTGCCAGCAGTGAGATCGGGACAGCCACTGAAGCTTTCTTT. Protein sequence: CASSEIGTATEAFF.